This entry concerns a single T cell receptor beta chain. Its antigen is not identified. This sample is part of a study of T cell responses to AZD1222 COVID-19 vaccine. Notes on the study in general: The study found vaccine-associated CD4 TCRs spanning spike, dominant at 160-218 and 743-854. After the peak T cell response, and only then, were repertoires sampled.

TCRdb's table, derived via immunoSEQ multiplex PCR, lists solely in-frame clones and lacks some. The sample has fewer than 90,000 clones; under 95% are singletons. Germline V gene lookup returns CDR1 SGDLS and CDR2 YYNGEE. The length of the CDR3 is 15 residues. V trimming: 3 bases; J trimming: 5 bases; junction bases outside the gene matches: 8. This clonotype was obtained from an adult who received the AZD1222 COVID-19 vaccine. The chain carries TRBV9 and TRBJ2-5; 9 bases line up with TRBD1. The material was peripheral blood, obtained 28 days after the second AZD1222 dose. The CDR3 nucleotides are TGTGCCAGCAGCGCCGGGACAGGGCCAGGGGAGACCCAGTACTTC. This codes for CASSAGTGPGETQYF. The variable domain in full, with the rest retrieved from reference TRBV9 and TRBJ2-5, is DSGVTQTPKHLITATGQRVTLRCSPRSGDLSVYWYQQSLDQGLQFLIQYYNGEERAKGNILERFSAQQFPDLHSELNLSSLELGDSALYFCASSAGTGPGETQYFGPGTRLLVL.